This T cell receptor (beta chain) was sequenced during a study of early T cells in non-severe SARS-CoV-2 infection. Study as a whole: The authors sequenced bulk RNA from unsorted whole blood, leaving chains unpaired.

MiXCR, applied by TCRdb to the 5' RACE reads, yields one record per CDR3 protein. The top ten hold over 30% of the sample, which has approximately 28,000 distinct CDR3 sequences, around 6.1% seen once. This clonotype was observed at least ten times. The CDR3 has 18 amino acids. Trimming at V came to 4 bases and at J to 3 bases, leaving 15 bases not matched to a gene. The gene calls are TRBV12-3 or TRBV12-4 and TRBJ1-2; 9 bases fit TRBD1. This clonotype was obtained from an adult who was a healthcare worker with PCR-confirmed SARS-CoV-2 infection or an uninfected control (not recorded which). This material consisted of whole blood, taken at baseline. The CDR3 DNA reads TGTGCCAGCAGTTCCGAAAGGGACAGGGTCAGGGGGCACTATGGCTACACCTTC. Protein sequence: CASSSERDRVRGHYGYTF.